This T cell receptor (beta chain) was documented in a study of blood T cells in healthy people across ages (dated by TCRdb to the mid-2010s). Regarding the study in general: In model experiments, template switching captured about one uniquely barcoded TCR beta cDNA molecule for every two T cells. The study measured age-related changes in TCR beta repertoire diversity using deep sequencing normalized with unique cDNA molecular identifiers. Two additional independent replicas of 1 million unique cDNA reads from the same blood draw were analyzed for two donors (one aged 18 to 30 and one aged 80 or older). Donors were grouped into four age groups: young (average about 15 years), middle-aged (roughly 38), aged (over 55) and long-lived (about 90).

The study at large found these results: The percentage of naive T cells measured by flow cytometry correlated strongly with observed TCR beta diversity. Estimates of total diversity based on one million sequenced T cells were regarded as lower bounds and as underestimates. As age increased, observed TCR beta diversity per million T cells dropped in a roughly linear way, and a significant reduction was already evident by age 40. Because donor CMV infection status was unknown, age-related changes in expanded clonotypes were potentially confounded. Since profiling was done on bulk unsorted PBMCs, naive and antigen-experienced compartments could not be conclusively compared. Compared with the aged group, more naive CD4+ T cells, fewer expanded clones and increased TCR diversity were shown by the long-lived group, suggesting age selection.

The CDR3 covers 12 residues, taking in both the cysteine and the phenylalanine. Just CDR3 DNA is preserved here, 36 bases in frame from base 1. Based on the germline V gene, the CDR1 and CDR2 sequences are SQVTM and ANQGSEA. This clonotype was picked up a small number of times. What antigen it recognizes has not been identified. Germline is not matched at one junction end, which may reflect a read error. Donors were a few dozen systemically healthy Caucasian individuals from Russia aged 6 to 90 years. Ten milliliters of peripheral blood were drawn from each donor into EDTA-treated Vacutainer tubes. Ficoll-Paque density-gradient centrifugation was used to isolate PBMCs, with at least 6 million per sample. Trizol reagent was used to extract total RNA from PBMCs, with at least 5.5 micrograms per sample. The percentages of naive CD45RAhigh/CD27high T cells were determined by flow cytometry on a PBMC aliquot from every donor.

The library was made by 5' RACE. Sequenced on an Illumina HiSeq 2500. A second PCR of about 7 to 12 cycles was performed with a sample-barcoded 5' primer and a J-beta primer mix. A template-switch 5' adaptor carrying 12 random nucleotides introduced a unique molecular identifier onto each TCR beta cDNA molecule. At least 2.5 million CDR3-containing paired-end reads were obtained from each sample. All of the RNA was converted into first-strand cDNA using the Mint cDNA synthesis kit, with a TRBC-specific oligonucleotide serving as the primer. Following uracil-DNA glycosylase treatment, a first 18-cycle PCR with universal primers M1SS and BC2_uni_R was performed on all cDNA. In the source study's methods: For normalization, 1 million high-quality reads, each with a distinct molecular identifier, were randomly selected from each sample. Instead of being binned into consensus sequences, reads with shared molecular identifiers were discarded. MiTCR, set to a Q25 quality threshold and the strictest error-elimination algorithm, was used for CDR3 identification, clonotype clustering and error correction. A nonparametric unseen species model with Euler transformation was used to estimate lower-bound total TCR beta diversity. Starting from the raw public reads, TCRdb applied fastp trimming at Q25, assembled clones with MiXCR and retained in-frame beta chains. Rows with one shared CDR3 protein collapse into an entry with the most common genes and DNA. TCRdb assigned the V and J calls; the authors' analysis was not used. Recorded for this sample are roughly 800,000 distinct CDR3 sequences; roughly 25% of them occurred a single time. The leading ten clones occupy more than 8.5% of the sample.

Another study also made use of these data, one on T cells of mothers and their children. Per the second study: The donors were nine systemically healthy Caucasian individuals, made up of three mothers and their six children. cDNA synthesis consumed the entire amount of extracted RNA, loaded at around 1.5 ug RNA in each 15 ul reaction. In the second PCR, the M1S primer introduced both the sample barcodes and 2-4 random nucleotides. Each mother yielded over 9 million TCR beta CDR3 reads and each child 2.5 million to 3 million reads. In both related and unrelated pairs, thymic selection shapes the output of TCR recombination in a similar way, with inherited differences having only a minor effect. Normalized repertoire overlap was always found to be slightly, but never significantly, higher in related mother-child pairs than in unrelated mother-child pairs. With a sensitivity of about 100 clones per million clonotypes, no persistent microchimeric T cell clones were detected. Deep NGS was used in the study to compare the TCR beta repertoires of mothers and children and to look for features that separate related mother-child pairs from unrelated individuals. Mothers averaged roughly 40 +/- 4 years of age and children averaged around 10 +/- 4 years. After adapters were ligated using NEBNext reagents, the libraries underwent 100+100 nt paired-end sequencing on an Illumina HiSeq 2000. To prevent cross-contamination, the mother and child libraries were prepared a month apart and were sequenced in separate runs. For each donor, somewhere between roughly 450,000 and 2,200,000 distinct TCR beta clonotypes were identified. Naive TCR beta clonotypes were estimated from low-frequency clonotypes matched to each donor's FACS-determined naive share, without sorting.

This receptor chain uses TRBV29-1 and TRBJ2-3; the D gene assignment is ambiguous. The sample taken for sequencing was blood. This clonotype was obtained from a boy between 10 and 17 years old in good health. The CDR3 corresponds to CSVEVGTDTQYF. The base sequence is TGCAGCGTTGAAGTCGGCACGGATACGCAGTATTTT.